The 10 T cell receptor beta chains below come from one sample, sequenced in a study of T-cell memory formation after mild COVID-19. TCRdb reprocessed the 5' RACE reads with MiXCR, giving one entry per CDR3 protein. Of under 650,000 distinct CDR3 sequences in the sample, about a sixth are singletons; the top ten hold more than 10%. Input material: PBMCs or a T cell subset sorted from them (not recorded which). Source of these receptors: an adult woman who had mild COVID-19 (a few samples of this study predate the infection). Cell type and time point are not known.

This clonotype has a handful of counts. J is TRBJ2-1 and V is TRBV20-1; 7 bases match TRBD2. J was trimmed by 6 bases and V by 5 bases; bases with no gene match: 7. Germline-derived CDR1 and CDR2 are DFQATT and SNEGSKA (reference sequence). This CDR3 comprises 13 residues. CDR3 nucleotide sequence: TGCAGTGCTGTCCCCGGGACTATCAATGAGCAGTTCTTC. It encodes CSAVPGTINEQFF.

This clonotype occurred a few times. The gene calls are TRBV5-1 and TRBJ1-2; D not resolved. CDR1 is SGHRS and CDR2 is YFSETQ in the germline V gene. The CDR3 is 16 amino acids. V was clipped by 3 bases and J by 4 bases, with 19 bases between them. Here the CDR3 reads CASSSPETDALYGYTF. For the CDR3, the DNA is TGCGCCAGCAGCTCCCCGGAAACTGACGCACTCTATGGCTACACCTTC.

The chain joins TRBV9 to TRBJ2-1, with 8 bases fitting TRBD2. V shed 3 bases, J shed 8 bases, and the junction held 13 bases outside the gene matches. The V gene's germline CDR1 is SGDLS and CDR2 YYNGEE. This CDR3 spans 16 amino acids. CDR3 in amino acids: CASSASLAAPSDEQFF. CDR3 bases: TGTGCCAGCAGCGCGTCACTAGCGGCCCCCAGTGATGAGCAGTTCTTC.

J is TRBJ2-3 and V is TRBV5-1; TRBD2 agrees at 8 bases. In germline, CDR1 is SGHRS, CDR2 YFSETQ. CDR3 size: 17 residues. V shed 0 bases and J 0 bases; nucleotides not matched to a gene: 6. The CDR3 nucleotides are TGCGCCAGCAGCTTGGCCCTACTAGCGGATAGCACAGATACGCAGTATTTT. Translating it yields CASSLALLADSTDTQYF.

The genes are TRBV19 and TRBJ1-4; 7 nucleotides agree with TRBD1. Per germline, CDR1 LNHDA and CDR2 SQIVND (reference sequence). The CDR3 is 14 amino acids. With V trimmed by 8 bases and J by 14 bases, 17 bases remained unmatched. CDR3 protein: CASGPGQRPIPLFF. The CDR3 coding sequence is TGTGCCAGTGGACCGGGACAGAGACCCATTCCCCTGTTTTTT.

The table lists this clonotype with a few counts. This chain connects TRBV12-3 or TRBV12-4 to TRBJ1-1; 8 bases are shared with TRBD1. Unmatched junction bases numbered 10, after V lost 6 bases and J lost 4 bases. The CDR3 is made up of 15 amino acids. DNA of the CDR3: TGTGCCAGCAGACCCTCGACAGGGGAGGCCACTGAAGCTTTCTTT. Amino acid sequence: CASRPSTGEATEAFF.

This clonotype was seen only a few times. V usage is TRBV24-1 and J usage is TRBJ2-1, with D perhaps TRBD1 (6 bases). CDR1 and CDR2 from the germline V gene are KGHDR and SFDVKD. Trimming left V 4 bases short and J 9 bases short, with 12 bases between. The CDR3 loop spans 13 amino acids. CDR3 sequence: CATSDRDISEQFF. CDR3 bases: TGTGCCACCAGTGACCGGGACATATCTGAGCAGTTCTTC.

This clonotype was observed a handful of times. The chain recombines TRBV25-1 with TRBJ2-1, with D maybe TRBD1 (6 bases). Trimming took 5 bases from V and 4 from J, leaving 15 bases between them. The CDR3 extends over 15 amino acids. Germline values: CDR1 MGHDK, CDR2 SYGVNS. CDR3 in DNA: TGTGCCAGCAGTCCCGACAGGTCGGGGTACAATGAGCAGTTCTTC. Protein product: CASSPDRSGYNEQFF.

There are many counts of this clonotype. This chain connects TRBV5-1 to TRBJ2-7; a weak D match, TRBD1 (6 bases). This CDR3 contains 15 residues. V lost 4 bases to trimming and J lost 5 bases, with 19 bases between them. Germline CDR1 and CDR2: SGHRS and YFSETQ. The CDR3 loop reads CASSPGYRALNEQYF. In DNA form, the CDR3 reads TGCGCCAGCAGCCCGGGGTACAGGGCTCTTAACGAGCAGTACTTC.

V usage is TRBV7-9 and J usage is TRBJ1-1; D ambiguous. V dropped 11 bases and J dropped 5 bases, with 15 bases sitting between them. Germline V gives CDR1 SEHNR, CDR2 FQNEAQ (reference sequence). This CDR3 region has 12 residues. CDR3 nucleotide sequence: TGTGCCTCAGAATGGGGTGATACTGAAGCTTTCTTT. This translates into CASEWGDTEAFF. The whole variable domain, remainder taken from reference TRBV7-9 and TRBJ1-1, is DTGVSQNPRHKITKRGQNVTFRCDPISEHNRLYWYRQTLGQGPEFLTYFQNEAQLEKSRLLSDRFSAERPKGSFSTLEIQRTEQGDSAMYLCASEWGDTEAFFGQGTRLTVV.